This T cell receptor beta chain was recovered during a study of cytomegalovirus exposure and HLA in healthy donors. Overall study: The 95 to 150 validation repertoires were produced on the same platform as the 700 or so repertoires of the first cohort. This was reported in a later analysis.

Repertoires were generated with immunoSEQ multiplex PCR, while TCRdb's copy carries only in-frame clones and drops some. The top ten clones hold 1.2% of a sample with around 63,000 clones, about 90% of them seen once. The sequenced sample was PBMCs. This receptor was taken from a young woman in good health and CMV-seronegative.

In DNA form, the CDR3 reads TGTGCCAGCAGTGAATTGGAGGGAACTGGAAACACCATATATTTT. Protein sequence: CASSELEGTGNTIYF. V gene TRBV6-1 combines with J gene TRBJ1-3; D call uncertain. There are 15 residues in the CDR3. V was pared by 2 bases and J by 2 bases, with 10 bases between. Germline lookup yields CDR1 MNHNS and CDR2 SASEGT.